The 32 T cell receptor beta chains below all came from one sample that was sequenced in a study of a mutant IDH1 vaccine in newly diagnosed glioma. Time point given: week 5, during vaccination. The vaccine gave 300 ug of a 20-mer mutant IDH1 peptide subcutaneously per dose. Clones were sequenced by immunoSEQ multiplex PCR, and TCRdb holds only the in-frame ones, with some missing. The data show 30,000 to 35,000 clones, with around 60% seen just once and around 10% held by the top ten. These TCRs' antigens remain unknown. Sequencing was performed on PBMCs, taken from a glioma patient whose treatment included an IDH1 peptide vaccine. These receptors came from a woman between 18 and 30 years old with glioma.

The CDR3 DNA reads as TGTGCCAGCAGTTTATGGGAAGAGACCCAGTACTTC. Amino acids: CASSLWEETQYF. The chain has TRBV27 and TRBJ2-5; D ambiguous. This CDR3 is 12 amino acids long. With 1 base removed from V and 3 bases from J, the gap between germline ends came to 3 bases. Germline V gene sequence: CDR1 MNHEY, CDR2 SMNVEV (reference sequence).

The chain employs TRBV7-9 and TRBJ2-7; a possible D gene is TRBD1 (5 bases). Trimming left V 1 base short and J 2 bases short, with 9 bases between. Germline CDR1 is SEHNR and CDR2 is FQNEAQ (reference sequence). The CDR3 extends over 14 amino acids. CDR3 bases: TGTGCCAGCAGCTTAGAGGACAATGCCTACGAGCAGTACTTC. Translating it yields CASSLEDNAYEQYF.

The J gene is TRBJ2-7, the V gene TRBV7-8; TRBD1 matches 7 bases. The germline CDR1 and CDR2 sequences are SGHVS and FQNEAQ. The CDR3 is made up of 13 amino acids. V was clipped by 8 bases and J by 5 bases; unmatched bases: 9. The CDR3, as DNA: TGTGCCAGCGGACGGGACAGAGCCAACGAGCAGTACTTC. This translates into CASGRDRANEQYF.

This clone was detected once. The chain recombines TRBV4-2 with TRBJ2-1; TRBD2 agrees at 13 bases. The CDR3 has 17 residues. J lost 4 bases, V lost 4 bases, and 7 bases had no gene match. Germline V gene lookup returns CDR1 LGHNA and CDR2 YNFKEQ. CDR3 in DNA: TGTGCCAGCAGCCGCGGACTAGCGGGAGAACAATACAATGAGCAGTTCTTC. Translated: CASSRGLAGEQYNEQFF.

This clone occurred a few times. The CDR3 loop reads CASSIQTGELEAFF. The CDR3 DNA reads TGTGCCAGTAGTATACAGACAGGCGAACTGGAAGCTTTCTTT. This chain links TRBV19 with TRBJ1-1; possibly TRBD1 for D (6 bases). This CDR3 has 14 amino acids. Germline values: CDR1 LNHDA, CDR2 SQIVND (reference sequence). The ends were cut back, 2 bases at V and 8 bases at J, with 15 bases in the middle.

The J gene is TRBJ2-3, the V gene TRBV11-2, with D possibly matching TRBD2 (5 bases). V gave up 4 bases and J gave up 2 bases, with 10 bases separating them. CDR3 length: 14 amino acids. In germline, CDR1 is SGHAT, CDR2 FQNNGV. CDR3 protein: CASSSLRVTDTQYF. Here the CDR3 DNA reads TGTGCCAGCAGCTCCCTGAGGGTCACAGATACGCAGTATTTT.

The genes are TRBV7-9 and TRBJ2-7, with 7 bases matching TRBD1. Trimming cost V 5 bases and J 4 bases; bases outside gene matches: 5. This CDR3 is 13 amino acids long. Looked up from germline, CDR1 is SEHNR and CDR2 is FQNEAQ (reference sequence). The CDR3 bases are TGTGCCAGCAGCATCCGGGACAGTTACGAGCAGTACTTC. Translating it yields CASSIRDSYEQYF.

This clone was detected a few times. The chain employs TRBV19 and TRBJ1-1; 10 nucleotides align to TRBD1. The CDR3 has 16 amino acids. Germline V CDR1 and CDR2: LNHDA, SQIVND (reference sequence). V gave up 1 base and J gave up 7 bases; unmatched junction bases: 9. Here the CDR3 DNA reads TGTGCCAGTAGTATAGGAGCCGGGACAGGGGAAGGTGAAGCTTTCTTT. Protein sequence: CASSIGAGTGEGEAFF.

The genes are TRBV7-9 and TRBJ2-6; either TRBD1 or TRBD2 may supply D (5 bases each). CDR1 SEHNR and CDR2 FQNEAQ come from the germline V gene (reference sequence). V was trimmed by 1 base and J by 2 bases, leaving 6 bases between them. The CDR3 has 15 residues. The CDR3 region is CASSLVGAGANVLTF. DNA for the CDR3: TGTGCCAGCAGCTTAGTGGGGGCTGGGGCCAACGTCCTGACTTTC.

This clone was counted only a few times. V gene TRBV7-9 combines with J gene TRBJ2-5; D is undetermined. The germline V and J ends were trimmed by 5 bases and 2 bases, with 9 bases remaining between them. The germline CDR1 and CDR2 sequences are SEHNR and FQNEAQ (reference sequence). This CDR3 is 13 amino acids long. Written as DNA, the CDR3 is TGTGCCAGCAGCCCAACCGTGCAAGAGACCCAGTACTTC. Translation: CASSPTVQETQYF.

J is TRBJ2-1 and V is TRBV4-3; D may be TRBD2 (7 bases). CDR3 length: 17 amino acids. V lost 4 bases, J lost 5 bases, and 21 bases lay in between. CDR1 is LGHNA, CDR2 YSLEER, per germline. This CDR3 reads CASSLRRGLGGNNEQFF. For the CDR3, the DNA is TGCGCCAGCAGCCTAAGAAGAGGACTAGGGGGAAACAATGAGCAGTTCTTC.

This clone came up many times. The chain carries TRBV6-1 and TRBJ1-6; weak D call: TRBD1 (6 bases). The CDR3 runs to 15 residues. Germline CDR1 and CDR2: MNHNS and SASEGT. Trimming removed 2 bases at V and 14 bases at J, with 19 bases between. The CDR3 nucleotides are TGTGCCAGCAGTGAACAGGGGAGGGTTACTCCGGCCCTCCACTTT. Translating gives CASSEQGRVTPALHF.

The chain is built from TRBV2 and TRBJ2-1; TRBD2 aligns across 8 bases. The CDR3 has 17 amino acids. Trimming removed 5 bases from V and 3 bases from J; junction bases left unmatched: 12. Germline values: CDR1 SNHLY, CDR2 FYNNEI. The CDR3 DNA reads TGTGCCAGCAGTCCTCGGGGGGGGCAGGTATTCTACAATGAGCAGTTCTTC. Translating gives CASSPRGGQVFYNEQFF.

The chain has TRBV14 and TRBJ1-2, with D uncertain. CDR1 and CDR2 (germline): SGHDN, FVKESK. This CDR3 is 13 amino acids long. V lost 4 bases to trimming and J lost 8 bases, with 14 bases between them. CDR3 coding DNA: TGTGCCAGCAGCCCCCTGACCGGCGGCGGCTACACCTTC. As protein: CASSPLTGGGYTF.

This chain connects TRBV6-5 to TRBJ2-1, with 13 positions matching TRBD2. J was trimmed by 9 bases and V by 2 bases; bases with no gene match: 4. CDR1 is MNHEY and CDR2 is SVGAGI in the germline V gene. The CDR3 length is 15 residues. The CDR3 DNA reads as TGTGCCAGCAGTTACGGACTAGCGGGGGACGTTGAGCAGTTCTTC. This gives the protein CASSYGLAGDVEQFF.

The V and J genes are TRBV5-6 and TRBJ2-1; TRBD2 matches 9 bases. V shed 3 bases and J 4 bases; nucleotides not matched to a gene: 5. The CDR3 has 15 amino acids. The germline gives CDR1 SGHDT, CDR2 YYEEEE. CDR3 DNA: TGTGCCAGCAGCTCAGCGGGGGGATTTTACAATGAGCAGTTCTTC. The encoded protein is CASSSAGGFYNEQFF.

This chain uses TRBV27 with TRBJ2-1; weak D call: TRBD1 (6 bases). The CDR3 contains 15 residues. The V end lost 2 bases, the J end lost 3 bases, and 11 bases lay between the germline ends. CDR1 and CDR2 from the germline V gene are MNHEY and SMNVEV (reference sequence). CDR3 in DNA: TGTGCCAGCAGTTTAATAGGGGGAATCTACAATGAGCAGTTCTTC. Its protein is CASSLIGGIYNEQFF.

This rearrangement joins TRBV9 to TRBJ2-3; D unclear. The CDR3 runs 16 residues. Germline CDR1 and CDR2: SGDLS and YYNGEE. With 2 bases removed from V and 2 bases from J, the gap between germline ends came to 15 bases. CDR3 region: CASSVLEFRVTDTQYF. The CDR3 nucleotides are TGTGCCAGCAGCGTTCTAGAGTTCCGTGTCACAGATACGCAGTATTTT.

The chain joins TRBV19 to TRBJ1-2; D unresolved. The CDR3 is made up of 12 amino acids. Germline CDR1 reads LNHDA; CDR2 reads SQIVND (reference sequence). Trimming left V 5 bases short and J 8 bases short, with 12 bases between. The CDR3 spells CASSDIVGGYTF. CDR3 nucleotide sequence: TGTGCCAGTAGTGATATTGTTGGAGGCTACACCTTC.

This clone was seen once. This chain uses TRBV28 with TRBJ2-5; tentatively, D is TRBD2 (6 bases). CDR3 size: 16 residues. V dropped 4 bases and J dropped 7 bases, with 22 bases sitting between them. Looked up from germline, CDR1 is MDHEN and CDR2 is SYDVKM. The CDR3 spells CASSSYPGGGDGTQYF. In DNA, the CDR3 is TGTGCCAGCAGTTCGTACCCAGGAGGAGGGGATGGGACCCAGTACTTC.

CDR3 in DNA: TGTGCCAGCAGTCGGACTATCAGTCGCACAGATACGCAGTATTTT. Protein product: CASSRTISRTDTQYF. The chain links TRBV7-2 to TRBJ2-3, with D maybe TRBD2 (6 bases). The CDR3 contains 15 residues. The germline V gene encodes CDR1 SGHTA and CDR2 FQGNSA. V was cut by 6 bases and J by 1 base, with 14 bases left in between.

J is TRBJ1-2 and V is TRBV7-2; 10 bases fit TRBD1. The CDR3 covers 16 residues. J gave up 4 bases and V 4 bases, and 9 bases lay outside the gene matches. The germline gives CDR1 SGHTA, CDR2 FQGNSA. The DNA for the CDR3 is TGTGCCAGCAGCTCGACAGGGGGCGGAAGACGCTATGGCTACACCTTC. Translated, it gives CASSSTGGGRRYGYTF.

The chain recombines TRBV5-4 with TRBJ2-3; no clear D. V was pared by 2 bases and J by 2 bases, with 3 bases between. Germline CDR1 SGHNT, CDR2 YYREEE (reference sequence). The CDR3 length is 12 residues. CDR3 DNA sequence: TGTGCCAGCAGCTTCCACACAGATACGCAGTATTTT. Its protein is CASSFHTDTQYF.

The J gene is TRBJ1-2, the V gene TRBV2; 8 bases agree with TRBD1. The trim removed 5 bases at V and 3 bases at J, leaving 5 bases unmatched. The CDR3 runs 14 residues. The germline V gene has CDR1 SNHLY and CDR2 FYNNEI. This CDR3 reads CASSTRGRDYGYTF. CDR3 DNA: TGTGCCAGCAGTACCAGGGGGCGCGACTATGGCTACACCTTC.

The chain carries TRBV21-1 and TRBJ2-5; TRBD1 was called by the table and not checked on the DNA. TRBV21-1 has pseudogene status. This CDR3 contains 15 residues. In nucleotides, the CDR3 is TGTGCCAGCAGCAAAACCAGGGTCCATGGAGAGACCCAGTACTTC. Translation gives CASSKTRVHGETQYF.

The rearrangement uses TRBV5-6 and TRBJ2-7, with 8 bases identical to TRBD1. The CDR3 loop spans 15 amino acids. CDR1 SGHDT and CDR2 YYEEEE come from the germline V gene. V lost 4 bases and J lost 4; bases outside the gene matches: 10. This CDR3 is CASSRLGQVLYEQYF. The CDR3 bases are TGTGCCAGCAGCCGACTGGGACAGGTGTTGTACGAGCAGTACTTC.

This clone has only a few counts. The chain employs TRBV30 and TRBJ2-1; TRBD1 agrees at 9 bases. The CDR3 contains 14 residues. Germline V gene data show CDR1 as GTSNPN and CDR2 as SVGIG (reference sequence). V lost 6 bases to trimming and J lost 6 bases; unmatched junction nucleotides: 9. The CDR3, as DNA: TGTGCCTGCACTCCCGGGACAGGGTCCAATGAGCAGTTCTTC. Encoded protein: CACTPGTGSNEQFF.

This chain links TRBV7-3 with TRBJ2-4; TRBD2 aligns across 8 bases. V shed 6 bases and J 5 bases; nucleotides not matched to a gene: 9. The CDR3 loop spans 15 amino acids. From germline, CDR1 is SGHTA and CDR2 FQGTGA. In nucleotides, the CDR3 is TGTGCCAGCAGGGCTGCGGGGGGCACGGAAAACATTCAGTACTTC. Amino acids: CASRAAGGTENIQYF.

This sequence joins TRBV7-6 and TRBJ2-2; D is unresolved. V lost 5 bases to trimming and J lost 3 bases, with 4 bases between them. From germline, CDR1 is SGHVS and CDR2 FNYEAQ. CDR3 length equals 12 residues. The CDR3 loop is CASSHHTGELFF. The CDR3 region has the DNA TGTGCCAGCAGCCATCACACCGGGGAGCTGTTTTTT.

The chain employs TRBV6-1 and TRBJ2-1, with no clear D. CDR3 length equals 16 residues. Germline loops: CDR1 MNHNS, CDR2 SASEGT. V gave up 4 bases and J gave up 2 bases, with 15 bases separating them. In DNA, the CDR3 is TGTGCCAGCAGTGTCCAGACAAGACTCACCTACAATGAGCAGTTCTTC. This codes for CASSVQTRLTYNEQFF.

This sequence joins TRBV6-5 and TRBJ2-2, with D perhaps matching TRBD1 (6 bases). V gave up 6 bases and J gave up 4 bases, with 12 bases separating them. Germline values: CDR1 MNHEY, CDR2 SVGAGI. The CDR3 runs 14 residues. CDR3 nucleotides: TGTGCCAGCAGGAGGACAGCCAGCACCGGGGAGCTGTTTTTT. Its translation is CASRRTASTGELFF.

This clone appeared a few times. The J gene is TRBJ2-2, the V gene TRBV9; D gene ambiguous. V lost 2 bases to trimming and J lost 3 bases, with 5 bases between them. The CDR3 has 13 amino acids. Germline CDR1 and CDR2: SGDLS and YYNGEE. CDR3 DNA: TGTGCCAGCAGCGTCTTGTACACCGGGGAGCTGTTTTTT. Amino acids: CASSVLYTGELFF.